In this sample, the clone carrying this T cell receptor (beta chain) turned up a few times. Its antigen is currently unknown. This record comes from a study of tumor-infiltrating lymphocytes in primary liver carcinoma. Regarding the study as a whole: The overlap of tumor-adjacent and tumor-blood pairs was smaller than that of tumor region pairs.

Trimming took off 0 bases at V and 0 bases at J, with 20 bases between the two ends. This CDR3 has 19 amino acids. Germline V gene lookup returns CDR1 SGHDN and CDR2 FVKESK. Unsorted whole blood yielded blood RNA, and germline DNA was extracted as well. cDNA specific to TCR beta was made from 500 ng of total RNA, with a constant-region primer employed for priming. Investigators got TCR beta libraries out of three nested multiplex PCR rounds, done with slightly modified ARM-PCR. The first two PCR rounds, approximately 10 cycles each, used TRBV1-TRBV30 forward primers and a C-beta reverse primer. Using its own MiXCR run on the multiplex PCR reads, TCRdb lists one record per CDR3 protein. The data show approximately 320,000 distinct CDR3 sequences, nearly 60% seen once.

The receptor comes from a woman under 40 with primary liver carcinoma and hepatitis B virus infection. The chain uses TRBV14 and TRBJ1-1; TRBD1 is a possible D gene (6 bases). The sample consisted of peripheral blood. The CDR3 DNA reads as TGTGCCAGCAGCCAAGATGAGGGGTTCAGGGGCGGATTGAACACTGAAGCTTTCTTT. It specifies CASSQDEGFRGGLNTEAFF. Together with reference TRBV14 and TRBJ1-1, the CDR3 gives the full variable domain: EAGVTQFPSHSVIEKGQTVTLRCDPISGHDNLYWYRRVMGKEIKFLLHFVKESKQDESGMPNNRFLAERTGGTYSTLKVQPAELEDSGVYFCASSQDEGFRGGLNTEAFFGQGTRLTVV.